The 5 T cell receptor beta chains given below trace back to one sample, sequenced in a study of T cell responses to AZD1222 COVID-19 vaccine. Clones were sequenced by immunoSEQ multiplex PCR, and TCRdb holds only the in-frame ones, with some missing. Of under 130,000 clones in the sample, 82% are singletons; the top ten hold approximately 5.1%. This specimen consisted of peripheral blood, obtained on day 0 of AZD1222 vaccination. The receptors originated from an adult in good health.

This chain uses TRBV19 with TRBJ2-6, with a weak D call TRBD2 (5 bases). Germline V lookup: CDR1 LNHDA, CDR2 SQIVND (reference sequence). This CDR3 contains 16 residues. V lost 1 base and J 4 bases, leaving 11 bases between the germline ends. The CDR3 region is CASSIAPGVGANVLTF. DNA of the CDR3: TGTGCCAGTAGTATAGCTCCCGGGGTCGGGGCCAACGTCCTGACTTTC.

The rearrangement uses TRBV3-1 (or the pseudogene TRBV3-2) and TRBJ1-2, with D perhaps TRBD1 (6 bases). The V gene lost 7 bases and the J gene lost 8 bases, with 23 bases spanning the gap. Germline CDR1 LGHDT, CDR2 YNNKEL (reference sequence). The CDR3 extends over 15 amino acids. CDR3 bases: TGTGCCAGCACCCCCTCGCTTGGGGGCGGGAGAGGCTACACCTTC. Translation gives CASTPSLGGGRGYTF.

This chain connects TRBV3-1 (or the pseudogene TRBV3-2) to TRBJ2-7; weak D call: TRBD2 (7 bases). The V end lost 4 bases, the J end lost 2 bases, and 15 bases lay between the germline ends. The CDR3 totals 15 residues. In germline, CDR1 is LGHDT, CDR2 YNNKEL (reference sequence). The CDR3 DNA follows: TGTGCCAGCAGCCTGGGCGGGGGCGCGCCCTACGAGCAGTACTTC. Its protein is CASSLGGGAPYEQYF.

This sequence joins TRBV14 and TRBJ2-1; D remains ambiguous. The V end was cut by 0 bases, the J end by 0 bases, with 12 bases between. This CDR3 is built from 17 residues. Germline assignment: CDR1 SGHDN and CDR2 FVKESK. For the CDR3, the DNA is TGTGCCAGCAGCCAAGATCTTTACAGCCGCTCCTACAATGAGCAGTTCTTC. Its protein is CASSQDLYSRSYNEQFF.

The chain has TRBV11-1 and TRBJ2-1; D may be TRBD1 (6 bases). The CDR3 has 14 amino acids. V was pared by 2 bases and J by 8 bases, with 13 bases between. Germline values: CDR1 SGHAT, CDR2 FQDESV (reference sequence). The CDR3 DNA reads TGTGCCAGCAGCTTAATGGCAGGGGCCTATGAGCAGTTCTTC. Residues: CASSLMAGAYEQFF.